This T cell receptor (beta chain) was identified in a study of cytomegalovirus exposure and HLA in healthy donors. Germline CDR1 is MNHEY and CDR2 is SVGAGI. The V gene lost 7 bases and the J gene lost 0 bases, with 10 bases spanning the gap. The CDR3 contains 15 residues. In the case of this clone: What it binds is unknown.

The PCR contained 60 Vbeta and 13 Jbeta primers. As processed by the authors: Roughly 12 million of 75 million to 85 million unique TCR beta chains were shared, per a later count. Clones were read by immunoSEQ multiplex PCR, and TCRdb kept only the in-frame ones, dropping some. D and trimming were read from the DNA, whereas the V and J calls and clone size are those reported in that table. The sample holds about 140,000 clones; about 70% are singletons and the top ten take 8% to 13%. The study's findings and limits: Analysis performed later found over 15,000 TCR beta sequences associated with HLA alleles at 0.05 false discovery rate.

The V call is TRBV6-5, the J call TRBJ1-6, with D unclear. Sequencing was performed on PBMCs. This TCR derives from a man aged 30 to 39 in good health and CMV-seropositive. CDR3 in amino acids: CASTTTSSYNSPLHF. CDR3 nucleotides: TGTGCCAGCACTACGACTAGCTCCTATAATTCACCCCTCCACTTT.